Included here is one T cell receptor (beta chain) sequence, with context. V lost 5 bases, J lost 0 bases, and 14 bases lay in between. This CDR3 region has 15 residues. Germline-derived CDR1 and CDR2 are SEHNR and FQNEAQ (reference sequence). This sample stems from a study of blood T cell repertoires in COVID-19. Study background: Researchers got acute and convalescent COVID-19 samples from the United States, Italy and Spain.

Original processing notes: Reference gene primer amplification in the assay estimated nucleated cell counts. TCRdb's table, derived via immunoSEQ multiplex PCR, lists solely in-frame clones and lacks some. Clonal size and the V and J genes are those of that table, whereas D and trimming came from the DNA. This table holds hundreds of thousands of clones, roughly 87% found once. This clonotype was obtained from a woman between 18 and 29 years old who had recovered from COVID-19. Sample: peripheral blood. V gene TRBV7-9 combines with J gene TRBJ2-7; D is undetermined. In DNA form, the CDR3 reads TGTGCCAGCAGCCCCCGCGGTTTTGCCTCCTACGAGCAGTACTTC. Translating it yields CASSPRGFASYEQYF. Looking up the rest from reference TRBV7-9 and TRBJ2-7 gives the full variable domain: DTGVSQNPRHKITKRGQNVTFRCDPISEHNRLYWYRQTLGQGPEFLTYFQNEAQLEKSRLLSDRFSAERPKGSFSTLEIQRTEQGDSAMYLCASSPRGFASYEQYFGPGTRLTVT.